Each of the 21 T cell receptor beta chains below was sequenced from the same sample in a study of shared clonotypes between healthy human individuals. The data were produced by immunoSEQ multiplex PCR, yet TCRdb's version contains in-frame clones alone and is incomplete. The table lists some 2,000,000 clones, 85% to 95% of them singletons, with 0.1% to 0.15% in the top ten. The sequencing sample was made of naive CD4+ T cells sorted from blood. Stated subset: CD45RA+ positively selected. These TCRs come from a young man in good health.

This CDR3 is CASSLSGGIAYYGYTF. The CDR3 coding sequence is TGTGCCAGCAGTTTAAGTGGCGGGATCGCTTACTATGGCTACACCTTC. The J gene is TRBJ1-2, the V gene TRBV27, with D unresolved. Germline assignment: CDR1 MNHEY and CDR2 SMNVEV (reference sequence). The CDR3 is made up of 16 amino acids. The V gene lost 2 bases and the J gene lost 3 bases, with 16 bases spanning the gap.

This chain links TRBV7-9 with TRBJ2-4; D remains ambiguous. Germline CDR1 reads SEHNR; CDR2 reads FQNEAQ (reference sequence). V was pared by 5 bases and J by 12 bases, with 17 bases between. CDR3 size: 13 residues. CDR3 DNA sequence: TGTGCCAGCAGCCCCATGTCGAGTTGGAGTCAGTACTTC. It codes for CASSPMSSWSQYF.

The chain employs TRBV5-4 and TRBJ2-5; D may correspond to TRBD1 or TRBD2 (5 bases each). This CDR3 is 13 amino acids long. V was cut by 4 bases and J by 5 bases, with 12 bases left in between. Germline loops: CDR1 SGHNT, CDR2 YYREEE (reference sequence). CDR3 residues: CASSHDGAETQYF. For the CDR3, the DNA is TGTGCCAGCAGCCACGACGGGGCCGAGACCCAGTACTTC.

This clone has only one observation. This sample also contains other DNA sequences that code for the same CDR3. V gene TRBV28 combines with J gene TRBJ1-6; no clear D gene. Germline CDR1 is MDHEN and CDR2 is SYDVKM. Trimming removed 2 bases at V and 6 bases at J, with 5 bases between. The CDR3 sequence is 13 residues long. In nucleotides, the CDR3 is TGTGCCAGCAGTTTAGACGGTAATTCACCCCTCCACTTT. Protein: CASSLDGNSPLHF.

The chain uses TRBV5-1 and TRBJ1-3; possibly TRBD1 for D (5 bases). This CDR3 is built from 16 residues. V lost 0 bases and J 0 bases, leaving 10 bases between the germline ends. Germline values: CDR1 SGHRS, CDR2 YFSETQ. Written as DNA, the CDR3 is TGCGCCAGCAGCTTGGCCACAGGCCGCTCTGGAAACACCATATATTTT. Protein sequence: CASSLATGRSGNTIYF.

The J gene is TRBJ1-4, the V gene TRBV6-1; D may be TRBD1 (6 bases). This CDR3 contains 14 residues. CDR1 and CDR2 (germline): MNHNS, SASEGT. The V end lost 5 bases, the J end lost 8 bases, and 15 bases lay between the germline ends. This CDR3 is CASSTGTRGEKLFF. Here the CDR3 DNA reads TGTGCCAGCAGTACCGGGACACGCGGAGAAAAACTGTTTTTT.

CDR3 in amino acids: CASSTYPYEQYF. DNA for the CDR3: TGTGCCAGCAGCACCTATCCCTACGAGCAGTACTTC. J is TRBJ2-7 and V is TRBV27; no clear D gene. Trimming stripped 6 bases from V and 2 bases from J, with 8 bases between. Germline CDR1 MNHEY, CDR2 SMNVEV (reference sequence). There are 12 residues in the CDR3.

The chain links TRBV11-3 to TRBJ2-2; weak D call: TRBD2 (5 bases). This CDR3 contains 14 residues. Germline CDR1 SGHNT, CDR2 YENEEA. With 3 bases removed from V and 7 bases from J, the gap between germline ends came to 12 bases. The CDR3 loop reads CASSLYGDNGELFF. Here the CDR3 DNA reads TGTGCCAGCAGCTTGTACGGGGATAACGGGGAGCTGTTTTTT.

V and J are TRBV19 and TRBJ1-3; the D gene is possibly TRBD1 (5 bases). Germline V gene lookup returns CDR1 LNHDA and CDR2 SQIVND (reference sequence). The CDR3 covers 14 residues. The V end lost 5 bases, the J end lost 0 bases, and 8 bases lay between the germline ends. DNA for the CDR3: TGTGCCAGTAGTGGCGACAGCTCTGGAAACACCATATATTTT. As protein: CASSGDSSGNTIYF.

Comments on this clone: The identical CDR3 is also encoded by other nucleotide sequences in the sample. The gene calls are TRBV7-9 and TRBJ2-5; TRBD2 matches 10 bases. J gave up 3 bases and V 5 bases, and 6 bases lay outside the gene matches. The CDR3 runs 15 residues. Germline lookup yields CDR1 SEHNR and CDR2 FQNEAQ (reference sequence). Here the CDR3 reads CASSHGLAGEETQYF. Here the CDR3 DNA reads TGTGCCAGCAGCCACGGGCTAGCGGGGGAAGAGACCCAGTACTTC.

The J gene is TRBJ2-1, the V gene TRBV6-5; the match to TRBD2 covers 7 bases. V lost 8 bases, J lost 9 bases, and 10 bases stayed unmatched. This CDR3 has 13 amino acids. Germline assignment: CDR1 MNHEY and CDR2 SVGAGI. The CDR3 nucleotides read TGTGCCAGCCCGGCTAGCGGAAGATTTGAGCAGTTCTTC. The encoded protein is CASPASGRFEQFF.

This chain uses TRBV6-5 with TRBJ2-2, with D possibly TRBD1 on 5 matching bases. V was clipped by 2 bases and J by 8 bases, with 15 bases between them. Per the germline V gene, CDR1 is MNHEY and CDR2 is SVGAGI. CDR3 length equals 15 residues. CDR3 in DNA: TGTGCCAGCAGTTACCTACAGGACCTATCGGGGGAGCTGTTTTTT. Encoded protein: CASSYLQDLSGELFF.

The chain uses TRBV7-2 and TRBJ2-5, with 11 bases that match TRBD2. V trimming: 1 base; J trimming: 0 bases; junction bases outside the gene matches: 7. This CDR3 has 18 residues. Germline CDR1 reads SGHTA; CDR2 reads FQGNSA. In DNA form, the CDR3 reads TGTGCCAGCAGCTTAGAACTAGCGGGGGTGGGGTACCAAGAGACCCAGTACTTC. Translating it yields CASSLELAGVGYQETQYF.

This chain joins TRBV7-9 and TRBJ1-4; 8 bases map to TRBD1. Unmatched junction bases numbered 8, after V lost 5 bases and J lost 6 bases. The CDR3 contains 15 residues. Per the germline V gene, CDR1 is SEHNR and CDR2 is FQNEAQ (reference sequence). The CDR3 sequence: CASSRGQGLDEKLFF. The DNA of the CDR3 is TGTGCCAGCAGCCGAGGACAGGGATTGGATGAAAAACTGTTTTTT. Filled out from reference TRBV7-9 and TRBJ1-4, the complete variable domain reads DTGVSQNPRHKITKRGQNVTFRCDPISEHNRLYWYRQTLGQGPEFLTYFQNEAQLEKSRLLSDRFSAERPKGSFSTLEIQRTEQGDSAMYLCASSRGQGLDEKLFFGSGTQLSVL.

The CDR3 spells CASSEVSKNIQYF. In DNA form, the CDR3 reads TGTGCCAGCAGTGAGGTTTCCAAAAACATTCAGTACTTC. This chain links TRBV6-1 with TRBJ2-4; no definite D call. This CDR3 contains 13 residues. Germline V gene data show CDR1 as MNHNS and CDR2 as SASEGT. Trimming removed 3 bases from V and 2 bases from J, with 5 bases in between.

This sequence joins TRBV4-2 and TRBJ1-1, with D perhaps matching TRBD1 (5 bases). This CDR3 comprises 14 residues. Germline V lookup: CDR1 LGHNA, CDR2 YNFKEQ. V was trimmed by 4 bases and J by 1 base, leaving 10 bases between them. The CDR3 loop is CASSPGPQNTEAFF. CDR3 sequence (DNA): TGTGCCAGCAGCCCGGGACCCCAGAACACTGAAGCTTTCTTT.

To note about this clone: The same CDR3 arises from other DNA sequences in this sample as well. This chain joins TRBV18 and TRBJ1-4; the D is unclear. Trimming removed 2 bases from V and 0 bases from J, with 4 bases in between. Germline V gene sequence: CDR1 KGHSH, CDR2 LQKENI. The CDR3 runs to 14 residues. The CDR3 nucleotides are TGTGCCAGCTCACCAGGCACAACTAATGAAAAACTGTTTTTT. Translating gives CASSPGTTNEKLFF.

The chain uses TRBV6-5 and TRBJ2-2; either TRBD1 or TRBD2 may supply D (6 bases each). The CDR3 runs to 13 residues. Trimming left V 8 bases short and J 6 bases short, with 13 bases between. Germline loops: CDR1 MNHEY, CDR2 SVGAGI. This chain's CDR3 is CASSKGGSGELFF. CDR3 sequence (DNA): TGTGCCAGCTCCAAGGGGGGATCCGGGGAGCTGTTTTTT.

The chain joins TRBV5-4 to TRBJ1-6, with 8 bases aligning to TRBD1. V lost 0 bases, J lost 8 bases, and 4 bases stayed unmatched. The CDR3 extends over 15 amino acids. Germline CDR1 is SGHNT and CDR2 is YYREEE (reference sequence). This CDR3 reads CASSLGTGRDSPLHF. The CDR3 nucleotides are TGTGCCAGCAGCTTGGGGACAGGGAGAGATTCACCCCTCCACTTT.

With respect to this clone: Other DNA sequences within the sample encode an identical CDR3. V and J are TRBV9 and TRBJ2-3; no definite D call. The CDR3 has 14 amino acids. The V gene lost 0 bases and the J gene lost 1 base, with 6 bases spanning the gap. Germline values: CDR1 SGDLS, CDR2 YYNGEE. CDR3 coding DNA: TGTGCCAGCAGCGTAGACTTAGGCACAGATACGCAGTATTTT. This codes for CASSVDLGTDTQYF.

This rearrangement joins TRBV6-6 to TRBJ2-1; 15 bases align to TRBD2. The germline V gene encodes CDR1 MNHNY and CDR2 SVGAGI (reference sequence). After removal of 2 bases from V and 7 bases from J, the junction contained 0 bases not matched to a gene. The CDR3 contains 15 residues. Here the CDR3 reads CASSYGTSGRNEQFF. CDR3 in DNA: TGTGCCAGCAGTTACGGGACTAGCGGGAGGAATGAGCAGTTCTTC.